Below are 13 T cell receptor beta chains sequenced from a single sample in a study of T cells in narcolepsy. Clones were read by immunoSEQ multiplex PCR, and TCRdb kept only the in-frame ones, dropping some. The data contain about 27,000 clones, roughly 78% of them seen just once; the ten biggest clones take up around 7.2%. Specimen: memory (CD45RA-) CD4+ T cells from blood. These receptors originate from a human donor in good health.

This clone was picked up a small number of times. The chain has TRBV5-6 and TRBJ1-3; 7 bases align to TRBD1. The V and J ends lost 4 bases and 8 bases, in that order; junction bases with no gene match: 6. The germline gives CDR1 SGHDT, CDR2 YYEEEE. The CDR3 spans 13 residues. The CDR3 loop is CASSQRQGDTIYF. As DNA, the CDR3 is TGTGCCAGCAGCCAACGACAGGGTGACACCATATATTTT.

This clone was detected once. The rearrangement uses TRBV4-3 and TRBJ2-6; D is ambiguous. Looked up from germline, CDR1 is LGHNA and CDR2 is YSLEER. Trimming pared 0 bases from V and 1 base from J, leaving 10 bases between. The CDR3 sequence is 17 residues long. The CDR3 bases are TGCGCCAGCAGCCAAGAACCCAGGCTATCTGGGGCCAACGTCCTGACTTTC. Protein: CASSQEPRLSGANVLTF.

The CDR3: CASSQFARGKGYGYTF. In DNA, the CDR3 is TGTGCCAGTAGCCAATTCGCCCGGGGGAAGGGCTATGGCTACACCTTC. The rearrangement joins TRBV19 to TRBJ1-2; D is possibly TRBD1 (5 bases). The CDR3 spans 16 residues. The V gene lost 6 bases and the J gene lost 4 bases, with 21 bases spanning the gap. The V gene's germline CDR1 is LNHDA and CDR2 SQIVND (reference sequence).

The chain has TRBV28 and TRBJ1-4, with D perhaps matching TRBD1 (6 bases). V lost 9 bases to trimming and J lost 4 bases, with 12 bases between them. Germline values: CDR1 MDHEN, CDR2 SYDVKM. The CDR3 spans 13 residues. CDR3 sequence: CASQGSGNEKLFF. The CDR3, as DNA: TGTGCCAGTCAGGGGAGCGGTAATGAAAAACTGTTTTTT.

The chain has TRBV28 and TRBJ1-1; D unclear. The CDR3 has 13 amino acids. Germline V gene lookup returns CDR1 MDHEN and CDR2 SYDVKM. The V and J ends lost 6 bases and 5 bases respectively, with 13 bases between them. The CDR3 nucleotides read TGTGCCAGCAGAAGGGCCTCGGAGACTGAAGCTTTCTTT. Protein product: CASRRASETEAFF.

The chain couples TRBV7-2 to TRBJ2-7, with 7 bases matching TRBD2. CDR1 is SGHTA and CDR2 is FQGNSA in the germline V gene. The CDR3 totals 18 residues. V shed 3 bases, J shed 5 bases, and the junction held 19 bases outside the gene matches. CDR3 in DNA: TGTGCCAGCAGCTTGGGGAGGGGCTTCCCCCCGGCCGTCGACGAGCAGTACTTC. Translating gives CASSLGRGFPPAVDEQYF. Together with reference TRBV7-2 and TRBJ2-7, the CDR3 gives the full variable domain: GAGVSQSPSNKVTEKGKDVELRCDPISGHTALYWYRQSLGQGLEFLIYFQGNSAPDKSGLPSDRFSAERTGGSVSTLTIQRTQQEDSAVYLCASSLGRGFPPAVDEQYFGPGTRLTVT.

V usage is TRBV6-1 and J usage is TRBJ2-5; TRBD2 is a possible D gene (5 bases). Near its end, the DNA agrees better with TRBJ2-7, so the J call may be wrong. The V gene's germline CDR1 is MNHNS and CDR2 SASEGT. This CDR3 has 15 residues. CDR3 nucleotides: TGTGCCAGCAGTGAAGGGTTAGCGAGATCCTACGAGCAGTACTTC. This codes for CASSEGLARSYEQYF.

This clone was observed a single time. The chain employs TRBV18 and TRBJ2-3, with a possible D match to TRBD2 (6 bases). The CDR3 has 16 amino acids. V was cut by 0 bases and J by 2 bases, with 12 bases left in between. Germline CDR1 KGHSH, CDR2 LQKENI. CDR3 bases: TGTGCCAGCTCACCACCGGCGGTAGCGGACACAGATACGCAGTATTTT. This encodes CASSPPAVADTDTQYF.

This clone was observed once. The chain combines TRBV6-5 with TRBJ1-2, with 7 bases that match TRBD1. Germline CDR1 reads MNHEY; CDR2 reads SVGAGI. After removal of 6 bases from V and 8 bases from J, the junction contained 12 bases not matched to a gene. This CDR3 region has 14 residues. CDR3 sequence (DNA): TGTGCCAGCAGCTCATTCCCGGGACAGATAGGCTACACCTTC. Residues: CASSSFPGQIGYTF.

This chain joins TRBV18 and TRBJ2-1, with TRBD1 matching over 8 bases. CDR1 is KGHSH, CDR2 LQKENI, per germline. CDR3 length: 11 residues. The V segment lost 5 bases and the J segment 12 bases; nucleotides outside the gene matches: 3. CDR3 nucleotide sequence: TGTGCCAGCTCAGAGGGACAGGCGCAGTTCTTC. Residues: CASSEGQAQFF. Complete variable domain (other parts from reference TRBV18 and TRBJ2-1): NAGVMQNPRHLVRRRGQEARLRCSPMKGHSHVYWYRQLPEEGLKFMVYLQKENIIDESGMPKERFSAEFPKEGPSILRIQQVVRGDSAAYFCASSEGQAQFFGPGTRLTVL.

This clone has a single count. The chain recombines TRBV19 with TRBJ1-5; the D is unclear. The CDR3 covers 17 residues. V was pared by 3 bases and J by 3 bases, with 18 bases between. Germline CDR1 is LNHDA and CDR2 is SQIVND (reference sequence). This chain's CDR3 is CASSISVVRAINQPQHF. The CDR3 nucleotides are TGTGCCAGTAGTATCTCCGTTGTGAGGGCGATCAATCAGCCCCAGCATTTT.

V and J are TRBV11-2 and TRBJ2-3; 9 positions match TRBD2. Germline V CDR1 and CDR2: SGHAT, FQNNGV. V was pared by 3 bases and J by 2 bases, with 9 bases of the junction left unmatched. CDR3 length: 17 residues. In DNA form, the CDR3 reads TGTGCCAGCAGCTTCGTACTAGCGGGCCTAATCACAGATACGCAGTATTTT. This gives the protein CASSFVLAGLITDTQYF. Variable domain in full (rest from reference TRBV11-2 and TRBJ2-3): EAGVAQSPRYKIIEKRQSVAFWCNPISGHATLYWYQQILGQGPKLLIQFQNNGVVDDSQLPKDRFSAERLKGVDSTLKIQPAKLEDSAVYLCASSFVLAGLITDTQYFGPGTRLTVL.

This chain connects TRBV5-5 to TRBJ1-2; tentatively, D is TRBD1 (5 bases). The CDR3 consists of 14 residues. Germline V gives CDR1 SGHKS, CDR2 YYEKEE (reference sequence). The V and J ends lost 8 bases and 1 base respectively, with 15 bases between them. The CDR3 region has the DNA TGTGCCAGTTCCCGGGACGGGCTTAACTATGGCTACACCTTC. Its protein product is CASSRDGLNYGYTF.